This entry lists 32 T cell receptor beta chains sequenced from one sample in a study of tumor-infiltrating lymphocytes in primary liver carcinoma. Unsorted bulk tissue, about 19-31 mg of it, served as the source for co-extraction of RNA and DNA. Reverse transcription of around 500 ng total RNA with a constant-region primer produced TCR beta cDNA. Libraries covering TCR beta were generated through three nested multiplex PCR rounds (using a slightly modified ARM-PCR). Each of the first two PCR rounds ran about 9 cycles with TRBV1-TRBV30 forward and C-beta reverse primers. In TCRdb, the multiplex PCR reads were re-called with MiXCR into one record per CDR3 protein. The sample has around 70,000 distinct CDR3 sequences, approximately 70% seen once. Source material: liver tumor tissue from sampling region 4. The subset here: tumor region T4, right-lateral pole. These receptors were taken from a man aged 35-49 years with primary liver carcinoma and hepatitis B virus infection.

Worth noting for this clonotype: One end of the junction is discordant with germline, which a read error may explain. The V and J genes are TRBV29-1 and TRBJ2-7, with TRBD1 matching 7 bases. This CDR3 comprises 13 residues. Germline CDR1 reads SQVTM; CDR2 reads ANQGSEA. Here the CDR3 DNA reads TGCAACGTCAACAGGGGTGGACGGAACGAGCGGTACTTC. This encodes CNVNRGGRNERYF.

V is TRBV7-3 and J is TRBJ1-1; D gene uncertain. The CDR3 spans 13 residues. The germline gives CDR1 SGHTA, CDR2 FQGTGA. Trimming stripped 1 base from V and 4 bases from J, with 7 bases between. The CDR3 sequence: CASSLKGSTEAFF. The CDR3 DNA follows: TGTGCCAGCAGCTTAAAGGGTTCCACTGAAGCTTTCTTT. Full variable domain (missing parts from reference TRBV7-3 and TRBJ1-1): GAGVSQTPSNKVTEKGKYVELRCDPISGHTALYWYRQSLGQGPEFLIYFQGTGAADDSGLPNDRFFAVRPEGSVSTLKIQRTERGDSAVYLCASSLKGSTEAFFGQGTRLTVV.

To note about this clonotype: A junction end diverges from the germline sequence, so it may reflect a read error. The chain is built from TRBV29-1 and TRBJ1-1; tentative D call: TRBD1 (6 bases). Germline loops: CDR1 SQVTM, CDR2 ANQGSEA. This CDR3 comprises 15 residues. For the CDR3, the DNA is TGCAGGGTTGAAGCGGGGGACATGAGCCACCTTGAAGCTTTCTTT. Encoded protein: CRVEAGDMSHLEAFF.

As regards this clonotype: A read error may account for a junction end that differs from germline. The chain is built from TRBV5-5 and TRBJ1-2; D gene uncertain. Germline CDR1 SGHKS, CDR2 YYEKEE (reference sequence). This CDR3 has 14 amino acids. DNA for the CDR3: TGTGTCAGCATCTTGGAAGGCGCGAACTATGACTACACCTTC. It codes for CVSILEGANYDYTF.

As concerns this clonotype: The CDR3 does not end in the conserved phenylalanine or tryptophan, so this is likely a read error. The chain carries TRBV11-3 and TRBJ2-5; TRBD1 might be the D (7 bases). CDR1 and CDR2 (germline): SGHNT, YENEEA. The CDR3 runs to 14 residues. V was cut by 6 bases and J by 8 bases, with 19 bases left in between. The chain's CDR3 is CASSRGTAHGTQYS. DNA for the CDR3: TGTGCCAGCAGTCGCGGGACAGCGCATGGTACCCAGTACTCC.

This clonotype was picked up one time. A read error may explain this, as a much larger clone is one base away. The missing conserved phenylalanine or tryptophan at the end of this CDR3 makes a read error likely. DNA for the CDR3: TGTGCCAGCAGCTTGTCCCTCGGGAGCTCCTACGAGCAGTACCTC. Protein sequence: CASSLSLGSSYEQYL. The rearrangement uses TRBV5-5 and TRBJ2-7; D is perhaps TRBD2 (6 bases). CDR3 length: 15 amino acids. Germline V lookup: CDR1 SGHKS, CDR2 YYEKEE (reference sequence). V shed 1 base and J shed 0 bases, with 11 bases lying between them.

As to this clonotype: The junction departs from the called germline gene at one end, perhaps through a read error. J is TRBJ2-3 and V is TRBV6-6; D remains unclear. This CDR3 region has 15 residues. Germline values: CDR1 MNHNY, CDR2 SVGAGI (reference sequence). The CDR3: CAGSPGHSGTDMQYF. CDR3 nucleotide sequence: TGTGCCGGCAGCCCCGGGCACTCGGGCACAGATATGCAGTATTTT.

A word on this clonotype: This may arise from a read error, as a much more abundant clone is one base away. This rearrangement joins TRBV2 to TRBJ2-1; D might be TRBD2 (5 bases). The CDR3 is 14 residues long. The V end was cut by 4 bases, the J end by 6 bases, with 13 bases between. Germline V gene data show CDR1 as SNHLY and CDR2 as FYNNEI. For the CDR3, the DNA is TGTGCCAGCAGTGGTAGCGAGACTTTCAATGAGCAGTTCTTC. Its protein product is CASSGSETFNEQFF. Supplemented by reference TRBV2 and TRBJ2-1, the full variable domain reads EPEVTQTPSHQVTQMGQEVILRCVPISNHLYFYWYRQILGQKVEFLVSFYNNEISEKSEIFDDQFSVERPDGSNFTLKIRSTKLEDSAMYFCASSGSETFNEQFFGPGTRLTVL.

Comments on this clonotype: The CDR3 ends on some other residue instead of the conserved phenylalanine or tryptophan, so this is likely a read error. The chain couples TRBV6-1 to TRBJ1-4; D perhaps matches TRBD1 (5 bases). The CDR3 length is 14 residues. Germline V gives CDR1 MNHNS, CDR2 SASEGT. With 5 bases removed from V and 7 bases from J, the gap between germline ends came to 14 bases. CDR3 in DNA: TGTGCCAGCAGTCCCCGGACAAGCGGTGAAAAACTGTTTCTT. Translation gives CASSPRTSGEKLFL.

This chain links TRBV10-1 with TRBJ2-5, with 9 bases aligning to TRBD2. The CDR3 contains 16 residues. Germline V CDR1 and CDR2: WNHNN, SYGVQD (reference sequence). V lost 0 bases and J lost 7; bases outside the gene matches: 9. The CDR3 bases are TGCGCCAGCAGTGAGTCTAGCGGGGGAAGTCTAGGGACCCAGTACTTC. Translation gives CASSESSGGSLGTQYF.

The chain employs TRBV18 and TRBJ1-6; no clear D. Germline lookup yields CDR1 KGHSH and CDR2 LQKENI. The length of the CDR3 is 16 residues. V was shortened by 0 bases and J by 10 bases, with 16 bases between the two germline ends. This chain's CDR3 is CASSPPSQTTGSPLHF. Here the CDR3 DNA reads TGTGCCAGCTCACCACCAAGTCAGACCACCGGGTCACCCCTCCACTTT.

This clonotype was detected a few times. As the CDR3 is not closed by the conserved phenylalanine or tryptophan, this likely results from a read error. The chain joins TRBV7-9 to TRBJ2-7, with 9 bases aligning to TRBD1. Germline V gene sequence: CDR1 SEHNR, CDR2 FQNEAQ (reference sequence). The CDR3 runs to 14 residues. This CDR3 is CAGSLTGGGYEQYL. CDR3 sequence (DNA): TGTGCCGGCAGCCTCACAGGGGGCGGGTACGAGCAGTACTTA.

This clonotype came up a few times. At one end the junction does not follow the germline gene, possibly because of a read error. The chain has TRBV11-2 and TRBJ2-1, with a possible D match to TRBD2 (6 bases). There are 15 residues in the CDR3. Germline V gene lookup returns CDR1 SGHAT and CDR2 FQNNGV. The CDR3 protein is CAGSLEGTGYNEQFF. The CDR3 nucleotides are TGTGCCGGCAGCTTGGAGGGGACTGGATACAATGAGCAGTTCTTC.

The rearrangement uses TRBV10-3 and TRBJ1-2, with a weak D call TRBD1 (6 bases). V gave up 3 bases and J gave up 10 bases, with 18 bases separating them. The germline CDR1 and CDR2 sequences are ENHRY and SYGVKD. The CDR3 totals 14 residues. CDR3 region: CAISEERGADDYTF. For the CDR3, the DNA is TGTGCCATCAGTGAAGAGAGGGGGGCGGATGACTACACCTTC.

The chain links TRBV29-1 to TRBJ1-2; D might be TRBD1 (6 bases). CDR3 size: 14 residues. Trimming pared 8 bases from V and 0 bases from J, leaving 16 bases between. The V gene's germline CDR1 is SQVTM and CDR2 ANQGSEA. The CDR3 spells CSLGRQAPNYGYTF. The CDR3 bases are TGCAGCCTTGGGAGACAGGCACCTAACTATGGCTACACCTTC.

About this clonotype itself: As the CDR3 is not closed by the conserved phenylalanine or tryptophan, this likely results from a read error. The CDR3 protein is CATSDFQRTGRDEQFL. In DNA, the CDR3 is TGTGCCACCAGTGATTTTCAACGGACAGGGAGGGATGAGCAGTTCCTC. The chain uses TRBV24-1 and TRBJ2-1; tentative D call: TRBD1 (8 bases). V was trimmed by 1 base and J by 8 bases, leaving 17 bases between them. Looked up from germline, CDR1 is KGHDR and CDR2 is SFDVKD. CDR3 size: 16 residues.

Turning to this clonotype: A read error may account for a junction end that differs from germline. This chain joins TRBV7-9 and TRBJ2-3, with 9 bases aligning to TRBD1. This CDR3 comprises 17 residues. Germline lookup yields CDR1 SEHNR and CDR2 FQNEAQ (reference sequence). Here the CDR3 DNA reads TGTGCCAGCAGCCGAGCGTCAGGGACAGGGAATTCTTATACGCAGTTCTTT. Protein: CASSRASGTGNSYTQFF.

There are a few counts of this clonotype. A read error may account for a junction end that differs from germline. V usage is TRBV6-5 and J usage is TRBJ2-5; possibly TRBD1 for D (5 bases). The CDR3 is 14 amino acids. Germline CDR1 is MNHEY and CDR2 is SVGAGI. The CDR3 loop reads CASSHGAAQETQYF. The CDR3, as DNA: TGTGCCAGCAGTCATGGGGCGGCACAAGAGACTCAGTACTTC.

This clonotype was seen more than once but under ten times. This clone may be a read error of a much larger clone one base away. This rearrangement joins TRBV5-1 to TRBJ1-5; D might be TRBD1 (6 bases). CDR1 and CDR2 (germline): SGHRS, YFSETQ. The length of the CDR3 is 14 residues. V lost 0 bases and J 5 bases, leaving 9 bases between the germline ends. The CDR3 reads CASSLGGGDQPQHF. In nucleotides, the CDR3 is TGCGCCAGCAGCTTGGGTGGGGGCGATCAGCCCCAGCATTTT.

This clonotype was counted a single time. At one of its ends the junction is not consistent with the germline gene, which may arise from a read error. V and J are TRBV11-2 and TRBJ2-3, with D possibly TRBD2 on 5 matching bases. Germline CDR1 reads SGHAT; CDR2 reads FQNNGV. The CDR3 sequence is 16 residues long. This chain's CDR3 is CASSPLTNGGTDTQYF. The CDR3 DNA reads as TGTGCCAGCAGCCCCCTGACTAACGGCGGCACAGATACACAGTATTTT.

V and J are TRBV4-1 and TRBJ2-1; D ambiguous. Trimming stripped 10 bases from V and 5 bases from J, with 12 bases between. Germline loops: CDR1 MGHRA, CDR2 YSYEKL. The CDR3 has 12 residues. The CDR3 region is CAKSQENNEQFF. Here the CDR3 DNA reads TGCGCCAAAAGCCAAGAAAACAATGAGCAGTTCTTC.

As concerns this clonotype: This may arise from a read error, as a much more abundant clone is one base away. The J gene is TRBJ1-2, the V gene TRBV7-9, with 8 nucleotides matching TRBD1. In germline, CDR1 is SEHNR, CDR2 FQNEAQ (reference sequence). This CDR3 is 14 amino acids long. For the CDR3, the DNA is TGTGCCAGCAGCTCTACCTCAGGGGGCTATGGCCACACCTTC. The encoded protein is CASSSTSGGYGHTF. Filled out from reference TRBV7-9 and TRBJ1-2, the complete variable domain reads DTGVSQNPRHKITKRGQNVTFRCDPISEHNRLYWYRQTLGQGPEFLTYFQNEAQLEKSRLLSDRFSAERPKGSFSTLEIQRTEQGDSAMYLCASSSTSGGYGHTFGSGTRLTVV.

CDR3 DNA: TGTGCCAGCATATTGACAGGTTCATATGAAAAACTGTTTTTT. This encodes CASILTGSYEKLFF. This sequence joins TRBV12-3 or TRBV12-4 and TRBJ1-4; tentative D call: TRBD1 (6 bases). This CDR3 contains 14 residues. Trimming took off 7 bases at V and 6 bases at J, with 15 bases between the two ends.

This clonotype was seen more than once but under ten times. This may be a read error: a much more frequent sequence differs by one nucleotide. The chain uses TRBV28 and TRBJ1-3, with D perhaps TRBD1 (5 bases). This CDR3 is 18 amino acids long. Trimming removed 2 bases at V and 0 bases at J, with 17 bases between. Germline-derived CDR1 and CDR2 are MDHEN and SYDVKM. CDR3 sequence reads: CASSLSRGRRASGNTIYF. The CDR3 region has the DNA TGTGCCAGCAGTTTAAGCCGGGGACGGAGAGCCTCTGGAAACACCATATATTTT.

This sequence joins TRBV28 and TRBJ2-7; D gene ambiguous. The CDR3 has 11 residues. CDR1 and CDR2 (germline): MDHEN, SYDVKM. The ends were cut back, 7 bases at V and 8 bases at J, with 12 bases in the middle. DNA of the CDR3: TGTGCCAGCAACTACTCCCGTCAGCAGTACTTC. Its protein is CASNYSRQQYF.

This clonotype was picked up many times. This rearrangement joins TRBV10-1 to TRBJ2-1; 9 bases fit TRBD1. Per germline, CDR1 WNHNN and CDR2 SYGVQD (reference sequence). This CDR3 comprises 14 residues. With 7 bases clipped from V and 9 bases from J, the junction kept 10 bases outside the gene matches. CDR3 region: CASNAGQGTGEQFF. The CDR3 nucleotides read TGCGCCAGCAACGCCGGACAGGGGACAGGTGAGCAGTTCTTC.

Concerning this clonotype: A much larger clone lies a single base off, so this may be a read error. The genes are TRBV28 and TRBJ2-3, with 9 positions matching TRBD2. Germline V lookup: CDR1 MDHEN, CDR2 SYDVKM. CDR3 length: 14 amino acids. The chain's CDR3 is CASRTSGRTDTRYF. The CDR3 DNA follows: TGTGCCAGCCGAACTAGCGGGCGCACAGATACGCGGTATTTT.

This clonotype has only a few counts. The chain has TRBV2 and TRBJ1-5; 7 bases agree with TRBD1. Germline CDR1 and CDR2: SNHLY and FYNNEI. The J segment lost 0 bases and the V segment lost 8 bases, leaving 1 base of the junction unmatched. There are 13 residues in the CDR3. The DNA of the CDR3 is TGTGCCAGCGGGGACAGTAGCAATCAGCCCCAGCATTTT. Translation: CASGDSSNQPQHF. Full variable domain (outside the CDR3, taken from reference TRBV2 and TRBJ1-5): EPEVTQTPSHQVTQMGQEVILRCVPISNHLYFYWYRQILGQKVEFLVSFYNNEISEKSEIFDDQFSVERPDGSNFTLKIRSTKLEDSAMYFCASGDSSNQPQHFGDGTRLSIL.

Remarks on this clonotype: The junction departs from the called germline gene at one end, perhaps through a read error. This rearrangement joins TRBV6-1 to TRBJ1-1; 10 bases fit TRBD1. Germline loops: CDR1 MNHNS, CDR2 SASEGT. There are 14 residues in the CDR3. Written as DNA, the CDR3 is TGTGCCATCATGTGGACAGGGGGAAACACTGAAACTTTCTTT. This translates into CAIMWTGGNTETFF.

Note on this clonotype: It is likely a read error, because the conserved phenylalanine at the end of the CDR3 is missing. The DNA is omitted, as the CDR3 cannot be located on it reliably, and the CDR3 follows TCRdb's listing. The V and J genes are TRBV11-2 and TRBJ2-7; the table's D call, TRBD2, was not checked against the DNA. Germline CDR1 and CDR2: SGHAT and FQNNGV. 13 amino acids form the CDR3, both terminal residues included. The CDR3 protein is CASSLEGGGREHL.

As to this clonotype: Its ends do not fully match the called genes, so a read error is possible. This chain uses TRBV6-6 with TRBJ1-1; 9 bases are a match to TRBD1. The CDR3 is made up of 14 amino acids. Per the germline V gene, CDR1 is MNHNY and CDR2 is SVGAGI (reference sequence). CDR3 region: CASSPGQGSTEAFF. DNA of the CDR3: TGTGCCAGCAGTCCGGGACAGGGTAGCACTGAGGCTTTCTTT.

Concerning this clonotype itself: The junction departs from germline at one end; a sequencing error may be responsible. CDR3 in DNA: TGCGCCAGTAGCTTGGCCGGAAGTGTGAGCTCCTACGAGCAGTACTTC. This gives the protein CASSLAGSVSSYEQYF. J is TRBJ2-7 and V is TRBV5-1, with unresolved D. The CDR3 has 16 residues. Germline loops: CDR1 SGHRS, CDR2 YFSETQ.